This record concerns one T cell receptor beta chain sequence. The antigen is not known. The CDR3 loop spans 15 amino acids. Germline CDR1 reads LNHNV; CDR2 reads YYDKDF (reference sequence). This sample stems from a study of CXCR3-negative and CXCR3-positive naive CD8 T cells. Points from the study as a whole: More hydrophobic TRB CDR3s occurred in CXCR3-positive than in CXCR3-negative naive cells. For naive cells, CXCR3-negative and CXCR3-positive subsets had similar TRBV-TRBJ usage; for memory cells, usage differed. Memory CD8+ cells showed much lower diversity, while both naive subsets were comparably high.

Preparation of TRB cDNA libraries relied on 5' RACE carrying UMI labels. TCRdb reprocessed the 5' RACE reads, with one entry per CDR3 protein and no DNA. This listing includes over 150,000 distinct CDR3 sequences. The chain joins TRBV15 to TRBJ2-5. Material for sequencing was naive CXCR3+ CD8+ T cells from blood. The sample's subset: CD45RO-CCR7+CD27+CD95- naive CD8+ T cells expressing CXCR3 (TNR3+). This clonotype was obtained from a human donor in good health. Some clones in this sample may be carry-over from other donors' samples. The CDR3 reads CATSRDRRFQETQYF.